Listed here is a single T cell receptor (beta chain). The CDR3 length is 18 residues. The junction had 15 bases not matched to a gene; V was cut back by 8 bases and J by 8 bases. The germline V gene has CDR1 SEHNR and CDR2 FQNEAQ (reference sequence). The record originates from a study of shared clonotypes between healthy human individuals. Repertoires were generated with immunoSEQ multiplex PCR, while TCRdb's copy carries only in-frame clones and drops some. The data contain about 2,200,000 clones, about 92% of them seen just once; the ten biggest clones take up 1.5% to 2%. CD45RO-negative, CCR7-positively selected cells formed the naive CD8 fraction, excluding terminally differentiated effector memory CD45RA+ cells.

The chain is built from TRBV7-9 and TRBJ2-1; 16 bases match TRBD2. The sequence derives from a young man in good health. Some clones in this sample may be carry-over from other donors' samples. Sample: naive CD8+ T cells from PBMCs. CDR3 sequence: CASGSSGLAGGPRYEQFF. In nucleotides, the CDR3 is TGTGCCAGCGGCTCTTCGGGACTAGCGGGAGGGCCGAGGTATGAGCAGTTCTTC.